The subject of this entry is one T cell receptor beta chain. The antigen remains undetermined. Germline-derived CDR1 and CDR2 are DFQATT and SNEGSKA (reference sequence). There are 17 residues in the CDR3. The J segment lost 0 bases and the V segment lost 5 bases, leaving 11 bases of the junction unmatched. This record belongs to a study of glioma-infiltrating T cells. Study outcomes and limitations: CDR3 overlap between tissue and blood was very small.

Amplification of TCR alpha and beta CDR3 regions from RNA used iRepertoire nested multiplex PCR. Tissue mRNA or PBMC total RNA, about 95-450 ng, went into one-step reverse transcription and amplification. TCRdb reprocessed the multiplex PCR reads via MiXCR and lists one record per CDR3 protein. The sample lists about 140,000 distinct CDR3 sequences, about two fifths occurring once. The chain carries TRBV20-1 and TRBJ2-1; TRBD2 agrees at 9 bases. The sequencing sample was made of glioma tissue, nonneoplastic brain tissue, or PBMCs (not recorded which). This receptor was obtained from a human donor with low-grade glioma or glioblastoma, undergoing nonglioma brain surgery, or in good health (not recorded which). The CDR3 sequence: CSAFHPLAGSSYNEQFF. In DNA, the CDR3 is TGCAGTGCTTTTCACCCCCTAGCGGGATCCTCCTACAATGAGCAGTTCTTC.